This TCR beta chain is from a study of T cell responses to AZD1222 COVID-19 vaccine (dated by TCRdb to about 2021). For context, the study as a whole: AZD1222 recipients given second doses at about 4 weeks or at about 12 weeks were pooled, since spike-specific TCR depth and breadth were not found to differ between the two schedules. A total of 233 trial participants underwent TCR sequencing, of whom 200 to 220 received two doses of AZD1222 and some 25 received two doses of the MenACWY control vaccine. Trial participants were enrolled by age into subgroups of 18-55, 56-69 and 70-plus years, and around 140, 26 and 57 TCR-sequenced participants, respectively, were included in these subgroups. The research as a whole found: After two AZD1222 doses, spike-specific TCR breadth and depth were significantly higher than at day 0 and than in MenACWY recipients. The 56-69-year group was small, and its depth increase did not reach significance, likely because of low power. Conclusions about previously exposed vaccinees are limited, since just 5 or 6 AZD1222 recipients were seropositive for SARS-CoV-2 at baseline. Participants were mostly white British and included more females than males, and it was suggested by the authors that clonal diversity may have been underestimated. Because no day 14 peak-response samples were available, repertoires were characterized only after the peak T cell response. The vaccine-associated CD4 TCRs covered the entire spike protein, and the dominant responses fell in regions 160-218 and 743-854. Reportedly, almost half of the unique spike-specific TCRs recognized epitopes lying outside the regions that are mutated in the B.1.351 and B.1.1.7 variants.

The time point label, read with the paper, signifies: baseline before first vaccination. Vaccinee samples came from UK trials COV001 and COV002, including a single-blind randomized controlled phase 2/3 trial of AZD1222 (ChAdOx1 nCoV-19) in healthy adults. For TCRbeta chain sequencing, PBMC samples were collected from trial participants at day 0 and at day 28 after the second dose. The CDR3 regions of human TCRbeta chains were subjected to immunosequencing. In the source study's methods: TCRs in the repertoires were compared against a reference library of SARS-CoV-2-specific TCRs that had been generated with the MIRA antigen-specificity platform. Breadth was defined as the fraction of unique TCRs that were SARS-CoV-2-associated. Depth was defined as the fraction of total T cells that were SARS-CoV-2-associated. Each spike-specific TCR was assigned to its reactive spike region and to a CD4 or CD8 class using the MIRA data. Log10-transformed breadth and depth values were compared by one-way ANOVA with Sidak's multiple comparisons tests. Not all clones reach the TCRdb copy of this immuneACCESS table, which keeps in-frame sequences only. Checked studies attribute under half of the gap to unresolved V genes and leave the rest unexplained. V, J and clone size were drawn from that table, and D and trimming were deduced from the DNA. This sample comprises approximately 120,000 clones, about 88% of them detected only once. Jointly, the top ten make up 4% to 4.5% of the sample.

On this clone: The clone's antigen remains unknown. Per-nucleotide qualities are absent, and no much larger clonotype sits a single base away.

From the germline V gene (reference sequence), CDR1 is GTSNPN and CDR2 is SVGIG. V drops 2 bases and J drops 4 bases, leaving 12 bases in between. From its cysteine to its phenylalanine, the CDR3 spans 13 amino acids. Kept here is only the CDR3 DNA, which spans 39 bases and is read in frame from base 1. The clonotype comes from an adult in good health. This specimen was peripheral blood, taken on day 0 of AZD1222 vaccination. This sequence uses TRBV30 and TRBJ2-7; the D gene is possibly TRBD2, with 5 bases matching. The DNA sequence reads TGTGCCTGGAGTCTGGACTCTAAATACGAGCAGTACTTC. It is translated as CAWSLDSKYEQYF.